This TCR beta chain was observed in a study of CD8 T cells in Susac syndrome. Study context: Sequencing included Susac syndrome patients, about 6 of them with active disease and roughly eight in remission.

Sequencing of TCR beta was undertaken in CD8+ and CD4+ T cells derived from blood. In regard to this clonotype: Its specificity is unknown.

Study-wide findings and caveats: More than 15 Susac-specific public clones were found in total CD8+ repertoires and about five in CD8+ TEMRA repertoires.

An amount of RNA that ranged from roughly 0.5 to 1 ug was reverse transcribed with random hexamers. Across 54 Vbeta and 13 Jbeta, TCR beta CDR3 was amplified with immunoSEQ multiplex PCR. TCRdb re-called the immunoSEQ multiplex PCR reads through MiXCR, storing one row per CDR3 protein. Of 120,000 or so distinct CDR3 sequences in the sample, around 94% are singletons; the top ten hold around 0.2%. Per germline, CDR1 SEHNR and CDR2 FQNEAQ (reference sequence). V lost 6 bases and J lost 8, with 16 bases in between. The CDR3 covers 13 residues. This rearrangement joins TRBV7-9 to TRBJ1-1, with D possibly matching TRBD1 (6 bases). The sequencing input was CD8+ T cells from PBMCs. The sequence was obtained from a human donor with Susac syndrome. CDR3 nucleotides: TGTGCCAGCAGGAAAATAACCGGGACAGAAGCTTTCTTT. It encodes CASRKITGTEAFF.